This T cell receptor beta chain was identified in a study of blood T cell repertoires in COVID-19. As for the study in general: Researchers got acute and convalescent COVID-19 samples from the United States, Italy and Spain. Sources were T cells, B-cell-depleted T cells, or PBMCs; the material itself was cDNA or gDNA.

In the original workflow: Amplified reference gene primers provided the basis for estimating nucleated cell counts. Generated by immunoSEQ multiplex PCR, the TCRdb table keeps only in-frame clones and is missing some. Clonal size and the V and J genes are those of that table, whereas D and trimming came from the DNA. The profile shows tens of thousands of clones, approximately 93% of them singletons. The material sequenced was peripheral blood. The source of this sequence is a man in his 60s with acute or convalescent COVID-19.

The CDR3 spells CASSFTGLAGGYEQYF. The CDR3, as DNA: TGTGCCAGCAGTTTCACAGGACTAGCGGGAGGGTACGAGCAGTACTTC. The gene calls are TRBV27 and TRBJ2-7, with 15 nucleotides matching TRBD2. In germline, CDR1 is MNHEY, CDR2 SMNVEV (reference sequence). J lost 4 bases, V lost 3 bases, and 4 bases had no gene match. This CDR3 contains 16 residues.